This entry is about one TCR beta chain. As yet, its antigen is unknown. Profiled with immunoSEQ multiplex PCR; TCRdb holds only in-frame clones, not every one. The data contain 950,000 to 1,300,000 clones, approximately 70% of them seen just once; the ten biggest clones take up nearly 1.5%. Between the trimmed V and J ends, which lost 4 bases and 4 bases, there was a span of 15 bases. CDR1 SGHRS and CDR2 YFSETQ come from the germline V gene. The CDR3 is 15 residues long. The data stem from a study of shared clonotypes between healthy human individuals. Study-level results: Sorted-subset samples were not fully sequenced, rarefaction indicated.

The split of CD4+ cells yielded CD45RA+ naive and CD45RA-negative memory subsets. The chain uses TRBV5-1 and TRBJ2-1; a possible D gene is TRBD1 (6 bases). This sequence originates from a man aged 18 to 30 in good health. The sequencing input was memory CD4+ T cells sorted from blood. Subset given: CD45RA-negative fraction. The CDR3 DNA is TGCGCCAGCAGCCTTAGGACAGAAAGTTACAATGAGCAGTTCTTC. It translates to CASSLRTESYNEQFF.